This T cell receptor beta chain originates from a study of STAT5B mutations in CD4+ large granular lymphocyte leukemia. Study overall: The CDR3 'QG' motif was associated with a particular HLA allele among healthy donors.

Here immunoSEQ multiplex PCR was the method, and the copy in TCRdb shows in-frame clones only, minus some. This table holds roughly 48,000 clones, around 70% found once. The ends were cut back, 0 bases at V and 10 bases at J, with 22 bases in the middle. This CDR3 is built from 17 residues. The germline gives CDR1 SGHRS, CDR2 YFSETQ. Study findings and constraints: No patients shared main leukemic clonotypes, though around 25% appeared at low frequency elsewhere.

Remarks on this clone: Its target is unknown.

This chain links TRBV5-1 with TRBJ1-4, with D unresolved. Sequenced input: CD4+ T cells from blood buffy coats. The receptor was isolated from a human donor in good health. The CDR3 is CASSLAGIDRVTGKLFF. Here the CDR3 DNA reads TGCGCCAGCAGCTTGGCCGGGATAGACCGGGTAACGGGAAAACTGTTTTTT.